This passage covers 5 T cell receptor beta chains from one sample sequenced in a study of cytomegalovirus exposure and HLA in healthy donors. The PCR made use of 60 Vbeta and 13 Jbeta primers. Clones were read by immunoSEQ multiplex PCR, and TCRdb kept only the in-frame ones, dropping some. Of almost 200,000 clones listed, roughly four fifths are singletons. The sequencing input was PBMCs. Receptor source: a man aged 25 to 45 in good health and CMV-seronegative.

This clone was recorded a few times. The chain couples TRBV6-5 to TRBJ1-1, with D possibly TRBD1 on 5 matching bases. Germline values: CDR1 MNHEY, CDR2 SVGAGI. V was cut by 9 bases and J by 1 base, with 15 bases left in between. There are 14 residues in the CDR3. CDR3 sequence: CARGRDASNTEAFF. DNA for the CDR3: TGTGCCAGGGGGAGGGACGCCTCGAACACTGAAGCTTTCTTT.

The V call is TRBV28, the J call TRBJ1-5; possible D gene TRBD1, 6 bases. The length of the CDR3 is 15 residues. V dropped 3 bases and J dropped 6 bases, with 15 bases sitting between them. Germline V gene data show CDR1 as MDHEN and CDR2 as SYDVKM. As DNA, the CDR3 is TGTGCCAGCAGTTTTCGCAGGGGTGCAGGTCAGCCCCAGCATTTT. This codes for CASSFRRGAGQPQHF.

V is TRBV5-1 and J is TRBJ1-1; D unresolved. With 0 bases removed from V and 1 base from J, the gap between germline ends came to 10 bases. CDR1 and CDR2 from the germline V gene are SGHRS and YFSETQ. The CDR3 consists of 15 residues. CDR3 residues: CASSLDGPPNTEAFF. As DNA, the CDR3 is TGCGCCAGCAGCTTGGATGGCCCCCCGAACACTGAAGCTTTCTTT.

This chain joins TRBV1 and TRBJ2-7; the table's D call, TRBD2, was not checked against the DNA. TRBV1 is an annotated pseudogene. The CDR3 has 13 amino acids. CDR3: CTSSHRLAPEQYF. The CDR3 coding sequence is TGCACCAGCAGCCACCGACTAGCTCCGGAGCAGTACTTC.

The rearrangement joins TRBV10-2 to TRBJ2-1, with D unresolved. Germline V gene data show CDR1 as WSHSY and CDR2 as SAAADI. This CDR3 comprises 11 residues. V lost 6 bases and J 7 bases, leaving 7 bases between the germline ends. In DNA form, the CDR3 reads TGCGCCAGCAGAGCCGTTAATGAGCAGTTCTTC. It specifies CASRAVNEQFF.